This section outlines one TCR beta chain sequence together with its context. The antigen is unknown. The data stem from a study of shared clonotypes between healthy human individuals. Whole-study findings and limits: Four donors shared 4.5% to 6.5% of their naive CD4 clonotypes.

Naive CD8 cells lacked CD45RO and underwent positive selection for CCR7, leaving out terminally differentiated effector memory CD45RA+ cells. J lost 7 bases, V lost 2 bases, and 6 bases had no gene match. CDR1 and CDR2 (germline): SGHKS, YYEKEE (reference sequence). This CDR3 is 15 amino acids long. Sequencing was performed with immunoSEQ multiplex PCR; in TCRdb, only in-frame clones are kept and a portion is missing. The table shows about 680,000 clones, with 92% occurring only once. This receptor was taken from a man younger than 40 in good health. Sequences were obtained from naive CD8+ T cells sorted from blood. The chain has TRBV5-5 and TRBJ1-4; 9 bases agree with TRBD1. The DNA for the CDR3 is TGTGCCAGCAGCTTTTGGACAGGGGAGGGTGAAAAACTGTTTTTT. Translation gives CASSFWTGEGEKLFF.